This TCR beta chain was found in a study of shared clonotypes between healthy human individuals. Study observations and caveats: The study found about 5.1% of naive CD4 clonotypes shared across a handful of donors.

Some clones are missing from TCRdb's copy, which holds only in-frame ones; the method was immunoSEQ multiplex PCR. The table lists approximately 2,000,000 clones, less than 95% of them singletons, with 0.37% in the top ten. On this clone: Antigen specificity is unknown.

Sequencing was done on a sample of naive CD4+ T cells from PBMCs. The subset was: CD45RA+ positively selected. This TCR was recovered from a man aged 18 to 29 in good health. Some clones in this sample may be carry-over from other donors' samples.

CDR3 coding DNA: TGTGCCAGCAGCCAAGAGGCCAGGGGAGGGGACACTGAAGCTTTCTTT. It is translated as CASSQEARGGDTEAFF. The rearrangement joins TRBV4-2 to TRBJ1-1; TRBD1 is a possible D gene (6 bases). This CDR3 has 16 residues. Germline assignment: CDR1 LGHNA and CDR2 YNFKEQ. Trimming cost V 0 bases and J 3 bases, with 14 bases left between them.